This T cell receptor (beta chain) was profiled in a study of blood T cell repertoires in COVID-19. In the study's own analysis: Reference gene primer amplification gave estimated nucleated cell counts. TCRdb's table, derived via immunoSEQ multiplex PCR, lists solely in-frame clones and lacks some. The DNA was the basis for D and trimming; V, J and clone size are from that table. Of approximately 240,000 clones detected, nearly 85% appear once; the ten largest clones hold over 0.95%. The CDR3 runs 15 residues. Germline CDR1 and CDR2: LGHNA and YSLEER. With V trimmed by 4 bases and J by 6 bases, 7 bases remained unmatched.

Sequenced sample: peripheral blood. The source of this sequence is a woman in her twenties or thirties with COVID-19, enrolled during active disease. The chain employs TRBV4-3 and TRBJ1-5; 9 bases line up with TRBD1. CDR3 nucleotide sequence: TGCGCCAGCAGCCGGGGGACAGGGTTTTCTCAGCCCCAGCATTTT. Its translation: CASSRGTGFSQPQHF.